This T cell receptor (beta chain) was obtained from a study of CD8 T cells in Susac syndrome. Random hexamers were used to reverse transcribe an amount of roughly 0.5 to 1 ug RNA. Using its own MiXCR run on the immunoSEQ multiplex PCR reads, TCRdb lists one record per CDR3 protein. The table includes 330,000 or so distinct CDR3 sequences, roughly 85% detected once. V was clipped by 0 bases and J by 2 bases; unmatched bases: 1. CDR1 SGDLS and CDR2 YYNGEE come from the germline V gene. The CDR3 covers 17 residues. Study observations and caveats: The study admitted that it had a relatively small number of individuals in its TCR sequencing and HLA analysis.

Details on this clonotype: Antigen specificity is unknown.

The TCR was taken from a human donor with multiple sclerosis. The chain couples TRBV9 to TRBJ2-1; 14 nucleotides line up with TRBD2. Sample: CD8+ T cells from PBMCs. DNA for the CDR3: TGTGCCAGCAGCGTAGGACTAGCGGGAGGGGCCTACAATGAGCAGTTCTTC. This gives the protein CASSVGLAGGAYNEQFF.